This record covers a single T cell receptor beta chain. Its antigen is not identified. CDR3 length equals 15 residues. Germline V CDR1 and CDR2: SNHLY, FYNNEI. V was pared by 5 bases and J by 3 bases, with 16 bases between. The authors produced TCR alpha and TCR beta cDNA libraries with sample barcodes and UMIs by 5'RACE using constant-segment primers. Via MiXCR, TCRdb re-called the 5' RACE reads, giving one row per CDR3 protein. The sample shows fewer than 450,000 distinct CDR3 sequences, around a fifth of them seen only once. The data derive from a study of T-cell memory formation after mild COVID-19. Study background: TCR clusters were largely donor specific. Study-level points and caveats: Pre-infection memory held some responding clones, suggesting pre-existing cross-reactive T cells responded. Specificity for SARS-CoV-2 was not confirmed among the second-wave clones peaking on day 37.

The chain links TRBV2 to TRBJ1-2; no firm D call. The TCR was taken from an adult woman who had mild COVID-19 (a few samples of this study predate the infection). Cell type and time point are not known. The source material was PBMCs or a T cell subset sorted from them (not recorded which). The CDR3 region is CASSPRQAGYYGYTF. As DNA, the CDR3 is TGTGCCAGCAGTCCTAGGCAGGCGGGGTACTATGGCTACACCTTC.